Each of the 30 T cell receptor beta chains below was sequenced from the same sample in a study of identical twins. TCRdb reprocessed the 5' RACE reads with MiXCR, giving one entry per CDR3 protein. This sample has some 570,000 distinct CDR3 sequences; 20% to 25% occur once, and the top ten carry about 0.5%. The sample was also reused in another study, on yellow fever vaccine responses in identical twins.

The sequenced sample was CD4+ T cells sorted from blood. These receptors all come from a woman aged 18-30 years in good health.

This clonotype has just a few counts. The chain recombines TRBV25-1 with TRBJ2-1; 7 nucleotides line up with TRBD1. V dropped 7 bases and J dropped 8; count of bases not matched to a gene: 8. Germline loops: CDR1 MGHDK, CDR2 SYGVNS. The CDR3 contains 13 residues. The CDR3 is CASTRTGAYEQFF. CDR3 sequence (DNA): TGTGCCAGCACGCGTACAGGGGCCTATGAGCAGTTCTTC.

The chain is built from TRBV5-1 and TRBJ1-6, with TRBD1 identical over 8 bases. The V segment lost 5 bases and the J segment 8 bases; nucleotides outside the gene matches: 3. The CDR3 runs 13 residues. Germline V gene lookup returns CDR1 SGHRS and CDR2 YFSETQ. This CDR3 reads CASRQGGDSPLHF. The CDR3 region has the DNA TGCGCCAGCAGACAGGGGGGAGATTCACCCCTCCACTTT.

The chain carries TRBV2 and TRBJ1-2, with D perhaps TRBD1 (6 bases). This CDR3 is built from 14 residues. Germline V CDR1 and CDR2: SNHLY, FYNNEI. V lost 5 bases and J 6 bases, leaving 16 bases between the germline ends. This CDR3 reads CASSSDRTGDGYTF. DNA of the CDR3: TGTGCCAGCAGTTCCGACAGGACGGGGGATGGCTACACCTTC.

The chain uses TRBV24-1 and TRBJ2-2; D is unclear. The V and J ends lost 6 bases and 5 bases respectively, with 21 bases between them. In germline, CDR1 is KGHDR, CDR2 SFDVKD. The length of the CDR3 is 17 residues. The CDR3 nucleotides read TGTGCCACCAGTCCCACTGGTAGGATCCCCTTGACCGGGGAGCTGTTTTTT. Protein sequence: CATSPTGRIPLTGELFF.

The chain joins TRBV2 to TRBJ1-6, with a tentative D call TRBD1 (5 bases). The CDR3 runs 14 residues. V gave up 0 bases and J gave up 11 bases, with 11 bases separating them. The germline V gene encodes CDR1 SNHLY and CDR2 FYNNEI. CDR3: CASSEAGETTPLHF. The CDR3 DNA reads as TGTGCCAGCAGTGAAGCGGGGGAGACTACACCCCTCCACTTT.

This clonotype was found a few times. The chain is built from TRBV4-1 and TRBJ1-1; D may be TRBD1 (6 bases). Germline V lookup: CDR1 MGHRA, CDR2 YSYEKL. Deletions cut 3 bases from V and 11 bases from J, with 13 bases between. The CDR3 spans 12 residues. The CDR3 coding sequence is TGCGCCAGCAGCCAGGGGGCTAATCGGGCTTTCTTT. Its protein product is CASSQGANRAFF.

The V call is TRBV28, the J call TRBJ2-5, with D possibly TRBD2 on 6 matching bases. Trimming left V 1 base short and J 3 bases short, with 15 bases between. The CDR3 is 16 residues long. Germline V lookup: CDR1 MDHEN, CDR2 SYDVKM. The CDR3 loop reads CASSLYRPSAKETQYF. For the CDR3, the DNA is TGTGCCAGCAGTTTATATCGACCTAGCGCCAAAGAGACCCAGTACTTC.

This chain joins TRBV12-3 or TRBV12-4 and TRBJ2-2; tentatively, D is TRBD1 (6 bases). The CDR3 is made up of 15 amino acids. Trimming left V 7 bases short and J 7 bases short, with 19 bases between. This CDR3 reads CASTRASGGHGELFF. The CDR3 DNA reads TGTGCCAGCACCCGGGCGTCTGGGGGCCACGGGGAGCTGTTTTTT.

The chain couples TRBV5-1 to TRBJ2-3; D gene uncertain. Germline-derived CDR1 and CDR2 are SGHRS and YFSETQ. The germline V and J ends were trimmed by 0 bases and 5 bases, with 10 bases remaining between them. The CDR3 sequence is 14 residues long. The CDR3 DNA reads TGCGCCAGCAGCTTGGAATCTACACAAGATACGCAGTATTTT. This translates into CASSLESTQDTQYF.

The table lists this clonotype with a few counts. The chain has TRBV4-1 and TRBJ2-3; D is ambiguous. The CDR3 covers 14 residues. Germline CDR1 MGHRA, CDR2 YSYEKL. V was clipped by 2 bases and J by 0 bases, with 6 bases between them. CDR3 sequence reads: CASSQNPSTDTQYF. The CDR3 coding sequence is TGCGCCAGCAGCCAAAACCCCAGCACAGATACGCAGTATTTT.

The chain links TRBV15 to TRBJ1-5; D uncertain. The V end was cut by 6 bases, the J end by 3 bases, with 6 bases between. CDR3 length: 12 amino acids. The germline CDR1 and CDR2 sequences are LNHNV and YYDKDF (reference sequence). The CDR3 loop is CATSPVNQPQHF. The DNA of the CDR3 is TGTGCCACCAGTCCCGTCAATCAGCCCCAGCATTTT.

This clonotype was detected only a few times. V is TRBV18 and J is TRBJ2-4; D call uncertain. The V gene lost 3 bases and the J gene lost 4 bases, with 10 bases spanning the gap. CDR1 and CDR2 (germline): KGHSH, LQKENI. The CDR3 covers 14 residues. The CDR3 loop reads CASSPTEIKNIQYF. In DNA form, the CDR3 reads TGTGCCAGCTCACCCACCGAGATTAAAAACATTCAGTACTTC.

This rearrangement joins TRBV24-1 to TRBJ2-1; 9 bases match TRBD2. The germline CDR1 and CDR2 sequences are KGHDR and SFDVKD. The CDR3 runs to 20 residues. After removal of 0 bases from V and 4 bases from J, the junction contained 15 bases not matched to a gene. CDR3 sequence reads: CATSDLSAPKRGASYNEQFF. DNA of the CDR3: TGTGCCACCAGTGATTTGTCAGCCCCCAAGCGGGGGGCATCTTACAATGAGCAGTTCTTC.

A few counts support this clonotype. V usage is TRBV15 and J usage is TRBJ2-7; 7 bases are shared with TRBD2. The trim removed 1 base at V and 4 bases at J, leaving 10 bases unmatched. The germline gives CDR1 LNHNV, CDR2 YYDKDF (reference sequence). CDR3 length: 16 residues. The CDR3, as DNA: TGTGCCACCAGCAGAGGCCAAGGAAAAGCGGGATACGAGCAGTACTTC. Translating it yields CATSRGQGKAGYEQYF.

This chain uses TRBV4-1 with TRBJ1-4; D unclear. V lost 0 bases, J lost 4 bases, and 6 bases lay in between. Germline CDR1 is MGHRA and CDR2 is YSYEKL. The length of the CDR3 is 14 residues. Written as DNA, the CDR3 is TGCGCCAGCAGCCAAGACCTATATAATGAAAAACTGTTTTTT. Amino acids: CASSQDLYNEKLFF.

J is TRBJ2-5 and V is TRBV5-1; possibly TRBD1 for D (6 bases). V dropped 3 bases and J dropped 3 bases, with 12 bases sitting between them. The germline gives CDR1 SGHRS, CDR2 YFSETQ. The CDR3 is made up of 14 amino acids. The CDR3 spells CASSSRWTEETQYF. The CDR3 bases are TGCGCCAGCAGCTCAAGGTGGACAGAAGAGACCCAGTACTTC.

This clonotype has more than one count but fewer than ten. The CDR3 region has the DNA TGCGCCAGCAGCCCACTTAGGGGGTTCGGCACTGAAGCTTTCTTT. It encodes CASSPLRGFGTEAFF. This chain links TRBV4-1 with TRBJ1-1, with a weak D call TRBD1 (6 bases). Germline CDR1 and CDR2: MGHRA and YSYEKL. CDR3 length: 15 residues. Deletions cut 4 bases from V and 4 bases from J, with 16 bases between.

The chain recombines TRBV12-3 or TRBV12-4 with TRBJ2-3; D uncertain. The V and J ends lost 3 bases and 4 bases respectively, with 17 bases between them. This CDR3 region has 16 residues. The DNA of the CDR3 is TGTGCCAGCAGTTTTGGAAATGGGTTATCATCAGATACGCAGTATTTT. Its protein product is CASSFGNGLSSDTQYF.

This clonotype was detected only a few times. The chain is built from TRBV28 and TRBJ2-7; D is unclear. Germline V gives CDR1 MDHEN, CDR2 SYDVKM. CDR3 length: 12 amino acids. The germline V and J ends were trimmed by 3 bases and 3 bases, with 6 bases remaining between them. CDR3 amino acids: CASSFQSYEQYF. The CDR3 DNA follows: TGTGCCAGCAGTTTTCAGAGCTACGAGCAGTACTTC.

This clonotype was recorded a few times. The gene calls are TRBV28 and TRBJ1-1; D not certain. With 7 bases removed from V and 5 bases from J, the gap between germline ends came to 17 bases. The CDR3 extends over 14 amino acids. The V gene's germline CDR1 is MDHEN and CDR2 SYDVKM. The CDR3 nucleotides are TGTGCCAGCACCTCCCTCTGGGGTGGGACTGAAGCTTTCTTT. Translated: CASTSLWGGTEAFF.

This clonotype was counted between two and nine times. This chain joins TRBV18 and TRBJ1-6; TRBD1 might be the D (6 bases). Germline V gene lookup returns CDR1 KGHSH and CDR2 LQKENI. V was trimmed by 4 bases and J by 6 bases, leaving 13 bases between them. CDR3 length: 15 amino acids. The CDR3 region has the DNA TGTGCCAGCTCACGGGGACAAGGGACTAATTCACCCCTCCACTTT. This sequence encodes CASSRGQGTNSPLHF.

This chain uses TRBV5-1 with TRBJ2-1; 7 nucleotides match TRBD2. J lost 5 bases, V lost 4 bases, and 9 bases had no gene match. This CDR3 spans 15 amino acids. The germline CDR1 and CDR2 sequences are SGHRS and YFSETQ. The chain's CDR3 is CASSLTGSGNNEQFF. In DNA form, the CDR3 reads TGCGCCAGCAGCCTAACGGGGAGCGGGAACAATGAGCAGTTCTTC.

The table lists this clonotype with a few counts. The V and J genes are TRBV12-3 or TRBV12-4 and TRBJ2-2, with D uncertain. The CDR3 length is 15 residues. The V end lost 6 bases, the J end lost 0 bases, and 11 bases lay between the germline ends. In DNA form, the CDR3 reads TGTGCCAGCAGCGTAGGGTCTTCGAACACCGGGGAGCTGTTTTTT. This encodes CASSVGSSNTGELFF.

The chain has TRBV7-8 and TRBJ2-3, with 13 bases identical to TRBD2. The CDR3 loop spans 18 amino acids. J lost 6 bases, V lost 0 bases, and 9 bases had no gene match. Germline assignment: CDR1 SGHVS and CDR2 FQNEAQ. The CDR3 sequence: CASSLALTSGGQMDTQYF. CDR3 DNA: TGTGCCAGCAGCTTAGCATTGACTAGCGGGGGGCAAATGGATACGCAGTATTTT.

This chain links TRBV9 with TRBJ2-4; 7 bases fit TRBD1. The J segment lost 0 bases and the V segment lost 2 bases, leaving 11 bases of the junction unmatched. The CDR3 contains 18 residues. Germline CDR1 and CDR2: SGDLS and YYNGEE. The CDR3 sequence is CASSVAGTVGLAKNIQYF. In DNA, the CDR3 is TGTGCCAGCAGCGTCGCCGGGACAGTAGGACTAGCCAAAAACATTCAGTACTTC. Full variable domain (outside the CDR3, taken from reference TRBV9 and TRBJ2-4): DSGVTQTPKHLITATGQRVTLRCSPRSGDLSVYWYQQSLDQGLQFLIQYYNGEERAKGNILERFSAQQFPDLHSELNLSSLELGDSALYFCASSVAGTVGLAKNIQYFGAGTRLSVL.

The chain couples TRBV6-1 to TRBJ2-3; D is perhaps TRBD1 or TRBD2 (5 bases each). The CDR3 has 15 residues. Germline loops: CDR1 MNHNS, CDR2 SASEGT. Trimming cost V 7 bases and J 4 bases, with 18 bases left between them. CDR3 coding DNA: TGTGCCAGCAAGCCCCTAGGGGTCGGGGCAGATACGCAGTATTTT. Encoded protein: CASKPLGVGADTQYF.

In its sample, this clonotype was seen a few times. The chain combines TRBV11-2 with TRBJ2-1; perhaps TRBD1 as D (5 bases). Germline loops: CDR1 SGHAT, CDR2 FQNNGV. V lost 6 bases to trimming and J lost 0 bases, with 21 bases between them. The CDR3 spans 18 residues. The CDR3 spells CASSRRGYPHSSYNEQFF. CDR3 sequence (DNA): TGTGCCAGCAGTCGAAGGGGTTATCCACATAGCTCCTACAATGAGCAGTTCTTC.

CDR3 loop: CASSLGWTSGVYEQYF. The CDR3, as DNA: TGTGCCAGCAGCTTAGGGTGGACTAGCGGGGTGTACGAGCAGTACTTC. The rearrangement uses TRBV7-2 and TRBJ2-7, with 12 nucleotides matching TRBD2. The germline gives CDR1 SGHTA, CDR2 FQGNSA. The J segment lost 4 bases and the V segment lost 1 base, leaving 5 bases of the junction unmatched. There are 16 residues in the CDR3.

The chain employs TRBV12-3 or TRBV12-4 and TRBJ2-3, with D perhaps TRBD2 (5 bases). CDR3 size: 16 residues. V lost 3 bases and J 1 base, leaving 14 bases between the germline ends. CDR3 amino acids: CASSFKSGSRTDTQYF. The CDR3 bases are TGTGCCAGCAGTTTTAAAAGCGGAAGTCGCACAGATACGCAGTATTTT.

This clonotype has a handful of counts. The chain links TRBV27 to TRBJ2-2; 9 bases align to TRBD2. Per germline, CDR1 MNHEY and CDR2 SMNVEV (reference sequence). The CDR3 is 19 residues long. J lost 0 bases, V lost 3 bases, and 11 bases had no gene match. The CDR3 DNA reads TGTGCCAGCAGTTTGAGGGTAGCGGGGGTACAAACGAACACCGGGGAGCTGTTTTTT. Encoded protein: CASSLRVAGVQTNTGELFF.